These 18 T cell receptor beta chains originate from one sample sequenced in a study of lymphopenia after photon versus proton radiotherapy. Only in-frame clones appear in the TCRdb table, and some are missing; sequencing was by immunoSEQ multiplex PCR. The sample lists about 39,000 clones; approximately 90% were seen once. This specimen consisted of peripheral blood, obtained from a patient treated with photon-based radiotherapy. All receptors derive from a man between 60 and 75 years old with cholangiocarcinoma.

The chain combines TRBV7-8 with TRBJ2-1; 7 bases map to TRBD2. Germline V gene lookup returns CDR1 SGHVS and CDR2 FQNEAQ. The CDR3 loop spans 17 amino acids. Losses at the gene ends were 5 bases for V and 7 bases for J; bases not matched to a gene: 17. CDR3 DNA sequence: TGTGCCAGCAGCCTACCCGGTTATGGACTAGGATGGAATGAGCAGTTCTTC. Protein: CASSLPGYGLGWNEQFF.

The chain is built from TRBV9 and TRBJ2-2; D call uncertain. Germline V lookup: CDR1 SGDLS, CDR2 YYNGEE. V gave up 2 bases and J gave up 0 bases, with 8 bases separating them. The CDR3 sequence is 15 residues long. CDR3 sequence: CASSVQPANTGELFF. CDR3 DNA: TGTGCCAGCAGCGTGCAACCCGCGAACACCGGGGAGCTGTTTTTT.

V gene TRBV6-6 combines with J gene TRBJ1-4, with D possibly TRBD1 on 6 matching bases. V shed 8 bases and J shed 6 bases, with 10 bases lying between them. This CDR3 has 12 residues. Germline V gene lookup returns CDR1 MNHNY and CDR2 SVGAGI (reference sequence). The CDR3 here is CASGGGDEKLFF. CDR3 nucleotides: TGTGCCAGCGGGGGGGGCGATGAAAAACTGTTTTTT.

V is TRBV7-9 and J is TRBJ2-4, with 10 bases that match TRBD1. The CDR3 has 16 residues. Per germline, CDR1 SEHNR and CDR2 FQNEAQ (reference sequence). V shed 4 bases, J shed 3 bases, and the junction held 6 bases outside the gene matches. The CDR3 reads CASSSGTGVGKNIQYF. The CDR3 nucleotides are TGTGCCAGCAGCTCAGGGACAGGGGTAGGCAAAAACATTCAGTACTTC.

The chain carries TRBV7-6 and TRBJ2-7, with D possibly TRBD1 on 8 matching bases. Germline loops: CDR1 SGHVS, CDR2 FNYEAQ. This CDR3 region has 13 residues. For the CDR3, the DNA is TGTGCCAGCAGCTTGGACAGGGAGGGAGTACTGTCTGTC. This codes for CASSLDREGVLSV.

V gene TRBV5-1 combines with J gene TRBJ1-1; 8 nucleotides align to TRBD1. The ends lost 2 bases at V and 2 bases at J; junction bases unmatched: 5. Germline V lookup: CDR1 SGHRS, CDR2 YFSETQ. The CDR3 has 15 residues. CDR3 coding DNA: TGCGCCAGCAGCTTAGCGTCAGGGGGCAACACTGAAGCTTTCTTT. Encoded protein: CASSLASGGNTEAFF.

The V gene is TRBV18, the J gene TRBJ2-1; 7 positions agree with TRBD2. This CDR3 region has 14 residues. V lost 3 bases, J lost 2 bases, and 1 base stayed unmatched. The germline V gene has CDR1 KGHSH and CDR2 LQKENI. CDR3: CASSPGTTYNEQFF. The CDR3, as DNA: TGTGCCAGCTCACCCGGGACTACCTACAATGAGCAGTTCTTC. The variable domain in full, completed from reference TRBV18 and TRBJ2-1, reads NAGVMQNPRHLVRRRGQEARLRCSPMKGHSHVYWYRQLPEEGLKFMVYLQKENIIDESGMPKERFSAEFPKEGPSILRIQQVVRGDSAAYFCASSPGTTYNEQFFGPGTRLTVL.

The chain recombines TRBV18 with TRBJ2-2; TRBD2 aligns across 8 bases. Germline trimming cut 1 base from V and 0 bases from J; bases unmatched to any gene: 4. There are 17 residues in the CDR3. CDR1 and CDR2 (germline): KGHSH, LQKENI. CDR3 sequence: CASSPLRGGPNTGELFF. The CDR3 DNA sequence: TGTGCCAGCTCACCACTCCGCGGGGGGCCGAACACCGGGGAGCTGTTTTTT.

The chain joins TRBV10-2 to TRBJ1-2; tentatively, D is TRBD1 (5 bases). The CDR3 extends over 16 amino acids. Deletions cut 7 bases from V and 4 bases from J, with 22 bases between. Germline V lookup: CDR1 WSHSY, CDR2 SAAADI. The CDR3 region has the DNA TGCGCCAGCACTCCCGCGGGAGGGGCGCATGGCTATGGCTACACCTTC. Translating gives CASTPAGGAHGYGYTF.

The chain uses TRBV4-3 and TRBJ2-3; D is uncertain. The V end was cut by 0 bases, the J end by 7 bases, with 8 bases between. CDR1 and CDR2 (germline): LGHNA, YSLEER. The CDR3 extends over 13 amino acids. CDR3 region: CASSQDRVYTQYF. In DNA form, the CDR3 reads TGCGCCAGCAGCCAAGACCGGGTATATACGCAGTATTTT.

This clone was found a few times. The chain joins TRBV5-4 to TRBJ2-1, with D unresolved. The CDR3 loop spans 14 amino acids. V shed 7 bases and J shed 8 bases, with 19 bases lying between them. CDR1 SGHNT and CDR2 YYREEE come from the germline V gene (reference sequence). CDR3 in DNA: TGTGCCAGCGCCCCAGTGTTTGATGCCTATGAGCAGTTCTTC. Encoded protein: CASAPVFDAYEQFF.

The chain combines TRBV7-2 with TRBJ2-2, with D perhaps matching TRBD1 or TRBD2 (6 bases each). CDR3 size: 17 residues. Germline CDR1 SGHTA, CDR2 FQGNSA. Trimming shortened V by 2 bases and J by 1 base, and 14 bases separated the two germline ends. In DNA form, the CDR3 reads TGTGCCAGCAGCTTAAATGGGGGGCGCGTGAACACCGGGGAGCTGTTTTTT. It encodes CASSLNGGRVNTGELFF. The entire variable domain, with the rest obtained from reference TRBV7-2 and TRBJ2-2, is as follows: GAGVSQSPSNKVTEKGKDVELRCDPISGHTALYWYRQSLGQGLEFLIYFQGNSAPDKSGLPSDRFSAERTGGSVSTLTIQRTQQEDSAVYLCASSLNGGRVNTGELFFGEGSRLTVL.

The genes are TRBV4-2 and TRBJ2-7; 13 positions agree with TRBD2. J was trimmed by 4 bases and V by 0 bases; bases with no gene match: 3. The CDR3 contains 16 residues. In germline, CDR1 is LGHNA, CDR2 YNFKEQ. CDR3 coding DNA: TGTGCCAGCAGCCAAGAACTAGCGGGGGGGCCTTACGAGCAGTACTTC. Protein: CASSQELAGGPYEQYF.

The V and J genes are TRBV6-5 and TRBJ1-1; D gene uncertain. Looked up from germline, CDR1 is MNHEY and CDR2 is SVGAGI. The CDR3 runs to 13 residues. The ends were cut back, 2 bases at V and 0 bases at J, with 4 bases in the middle. The DNA of the CDR3 is TGTGCCAGCAGTTACCACGTGAACACTGAAGCTTTCTTT. Residues: CASSYHVNTEAFF.

The chain carries TRBV4-1 and TRBJ2-1, with a weak D call TRBD2 (6 bases). V dropped 7 bases and J dropped 8 bases, with 21 bases sitting between them. Germline lookup yields CDR1 MGHRA and CDR2 YSYEKL. The CDR3 length is 15 residues. CDR3 loop: CASTQPGGGRYEQFF. CDR3 sequence (DNA): TGCGCCAGCACTCAACCCGGGGGAGGACGGTATGAGCAGTTCTTC.

The chain recombines TRBV19 with TRBJ2-2, with no clear D. V shed 9 bases and J shed 4 bases, with 9 bases lying between them. The CDR3 runs to 12 residues. Germline V gene data show CDR1 as LNHDA and CDR2 as SQIVND (reference sequence). The CDR3 nucleotides are TGTGCCAGCGAAGCAGTCACCGGGGAGCTGTTTTTT. It codes for CASEAVTGELFF.

The rearrangement joins TRBV28 to TRBJ1-1; no definite D call. From germline, CDR1 is MDHEN and CDR2 SYDVKM. CDR3 length equals 14 residues. Trimming took 3 bases from V and 2 from J, leaving 10 bases between them. CDR3 region: CASSFAQSNTEAFF. DNA of the CDR3: TGTGCCAGCAGTTTTGCGCAGTCAAACACTGAAGCTTTCTTT.

The rearrangement uses TRBV29-1 and TRBJ1-5, with 9 nucleotides matching TRBD1. V shed 4 bases and J 5 bases; nucleotides not matched to a gene: 6. The CDR3 totals 14 residues. Per the germline V gene, CDR1 is SQVTM and CDR2 is ANQGSEA. CDR3 sequence (DNA): TGCAGCGTTGTAACAGGGGGCAGGGATCAGCCCCAGCATTTT. Amino acids: CSVVTGGRDQPQHF.